These 32 T cell receptor beta chains came from one sample sequenced in a study of cytomegalovirus exposure and HLA in healthy donors. Researchers ran the PCR with 60 Vbeta and 13 Jbeta primers. Assay: immunoSEQ multiplex PCR; the TCRdb copy retains only in-frame clones and omits some. The sample shows 120,000 or so clones, about 80% of them seen only once. Sequencing was done on a sample of PBMCs. The receptors shown here come from a male donor in good health and CMV-seronegative.

J is TRBJ2-5 and V is TRBV12-5; D unresolved. CDR1 is LGHNT and CDR2 is FRNRAP in the germline V gene. The V gene lost 6 bases and the J gene lost 7 bases, with 15 bases spanning the gap. The CDR3 is 13 residues long. The CDR3 loop is CASGPLGEGTQYF. The CDR3 coding sequence is TGTGCTAGTGGCCCTTTGGGCGAAGGGACCCAGTACTTC.

The chain combines TRBV18 with TRBJ2-5; D is possibly TRBD2 (6 bases). V was pared by 3 bases and J by 5 bases, with 13 bases between. Germline lookup yields CDR1 KGHSH and CDR2 LQKENI. This CDR3 contains 14 residues. CDR3 in DNA: TGTGCCAGCTCACCGAGGGACTTCGGGGAGACCCAGTACTTC. As protein: CASSPRDFGETQYF.

The V gene is TRBV7-9, the J gene TRBJ2-3; 14 bases are a match to TRBD2. Germline V lookup: CDR1 SEHNR, CDR2 FQNEAQ (reference sequence). Germline trimming cut 5 bases from V and 6 bases from J; bases unmatched to any gene: 7. This CDR3 has 16 residues. CDR3 nucleotides: TGTGCCAGCAGCATCCCGGGACTAGCGGGAGCTGATACGCAGTATTTT. Encoded protein: CASSIPGLAGADTQYF.

The chain joins TRBV30 to TRBJ2-2, with D unclear. The CDR3 length is 13 residues. V was pared by 1 base and J by 1 base, with 4 bases between. The germline V gene has CDR1 GTSNPN and CDR2 SVGIG (reference sequence). In DNA, the CDR3 is TGTGCCTGGAGTGGACAGAACACCGGGGAGCTGTTTTTT. Protein sequence: CAWSGQNTGELFF.

A single count supports this clone. Sequence at one end of the junction differs from germline and may be a read error. The CDR3 region has the DNA TGTTCCAGCAGCTTGGTGGGGGCGGAGGGCTACACCTTC. This encodes CSSSLVGAEGYTF. V and J are TRBV7-9 and TRBJ1-2; perhaps TRBD1 as D (6 bases). The CDR3 has 13 residues. Germline V gene sequence: CDR1 SEHNR, CDR2 FQNEAQ (reference sequence). Using reference TRBV7-9 and TRBJ1-2 for the parts outside the CDR3, the full variable domain is DTGVSQNPRHKITKRGQNVTFRCDPISEHNRLYWYRQTLGQGPEFLTYFQNEAQLEKSRLLSDRFSAERPKGSFSTLEIQRTEQGDSAMYLCSSSLVGAEGYTFGSGTRLTVV.

This chain uses TRBV5-5 with TRBJ2-5; maybe TRBD2 (6 bases). CDR3 length: 15 amino acids. Trimming took off 1 base at V and 3 bases at J, with 13 bases between the two ends. CDR1 and CDR2 from the germline V gene are SGHKS and YYEKEE (reference sequence). In DNA, the CDR3 is TGTGCCAGCAGCTTGCCAGGTAGCGGAGAAGAGACCCAGTACTTC. It is translated as CASSLPGSGEETQYF.

The chain carries TRBV7-9 and TRBJ1-5, with unresolved D. Germline V gene sequence: CDR1 SEHNR, CDR2 FQNEAQ (reference sequence). The CDR3 has 14 amino acids. Trimming removed 4 bases at V and 5 bases at J, with 12 bases between. DNA of the CDR3: TGTGCCAGCAGCTCCTCGAATAGAGATCAGCCCCAGCATTTT. Protein sequence: CASSSSNRDQPQHF.

This clone was found once. J is TRBJ2-1 and V is TRBV5-4; maybe TRBD1 (6 bases). V was pared by 4 bases and J by 7 bases, with 15 bases between. CDR3 size: 14 residues. Germline lookup yields CDR1 SGHNT and CDR2 YYREEE (reference sequence). In DNA, the CDR3 is TGTGCCAGCAGCCTCTCACTCAGGGGAAATGAGCAGTTCTTC. This codes for CASSLSLRGNEQFF.

J is TRBJ1-2 and V is TRBV6-5, with D possibly matching TRBD1 (5 bases). V lost 4 bases, J lost 4 bases, and 10 bases lay in between. Germline CDR1 and CDR2: MNHEY and SVGAGI. The CDR3 is made up of 13 amino acids. CDR3 sequence reads: CASSLNRIYGYTF. The CDR3 coding sequence is TGTGCCAGCAGTTTAAACAGGATCTATGGCTACACCTTC.

The chain joins TRBV19 to TRBJ2-1, with D tentatively TRBD1 (5 bases). This CDR3 comprises 15 residues. Germline-derived CDR1 and CDR2 are LNHDA and SQIVND (reference sequence). Trimming stripped 2 bases from V and 7 bases from J, with 15 bases between. CDR3 in DNA: TGTGCCAGTAGTATAATTCCCCCCCGACAGAATGAGCAGTTCTTC. Amino acid sequence: CASSIIPPRQNEQFF.

CDR3 sequence reads: CASSTSHLAGIYEQYF. The CDR3 DNA reads TGTGCCAGCAGCACCTCCCATCTAGCGGGGATTTACGAGCAGTACTTC. The chain joins TRBV7-8 to TRBJ2-7; TRBD2 aligns across 9 bases. Per germline, CDR1 SGHVS and CDR2 FQNEAQ. The CDR3 totals 16 residues. V lost 5 bases to trimming and J lost 4 bases; unmatched junction nucleotides: 12.

This chain links TRBV7-9 with TRBJ1-1; D perhaps matches TRBD1 (5 bases). The V end lost 8 bases, the J end lost 3 bases, and 13 bases lay between the germline ends. CDR1 is SEHNR, CDR2 FQNEAQ, per germline (reference sequence). This CDR3 spans 13 amino acids. The CDR3 DNA reads as TGTGCCAGCGGGGGGGGACTATACACTGAAGCTTTCTTT. It codes for CASGGGLYTEAFF.

The chain is built from TRBV4-3 and TRBJ1-2; D might be TRBD1 (6 bases). CDR1 LGHNA and CDR2 YSLEER come from the germline V gene. V was cut by 4 bases and J by 2 bases, with 14 bases left in between. The CDR3 has 15 residues. The CDR3 loop is CASSPQPQGNYGYTF. The CDR3 nucleotides read TGCGCCAGCAGCCCTCAACCTCAGGGGAACTATGGCTACACCTTC.

The genes are TRBV19 and TRBJ2-2; tentatively, D is TRBD2 (5 bases). Deletions cut 7 bases from V and 5 bases from J, with 8 bases between. This CDR3 is 12 amino acids long. Germline V gives CDR1 LNHDA, CDR2 SQIVND (reference sequence). DNA of the CDR3: TGTGCCAGTAAGAGGAGGACCGGGGAGCTGTTTTTT. This gives the protein CASKRRTGELFF. The full variable domain, its missing parts supplied by reference TRBV19 and TRBJ2-2, is DGGITQSPKYLFRKEGQNVTLSCEQNLNHDAMYWYRQDPGQGLRLIYYSQIVNDFQKGDIAEGYSVSREKKESFPLTVTSAQKNPTAFYLCASKRRTGELFFGEGSRLTVL.

This clone turned up a few times. V usage is TRBV2 and J usage is TRBJ1-1; tentative D call: TRBD1 (6 bases). CDR3 length: 13 residues. V lost 3 bases and J lost 3, with 8 bases in between. Per the germline V gene, CDR1 is SNHLY and CDR2 is FYNNEI. As DNA, the CDR3 is TGTGCCAGCAGTGACAGGGGACACACTGAAGCTTTCTTT. This gives the protein CASSDRGHTEAFF.

This sequence joins TRBV11-3 and TRBJ2-1; maybe TRBD1 (6 bases). Trimming left V 3 bases short and J 7 bases short, with 10 bases between. The germline gives CDR1 SGHNT, CDR2 YENEEA. The CDR3 has 13 amino acids. CDR3 amino acids: CASSFQGLNEQFF. The CDR3 DNA sequence: TGTGCCAGCAGCTTTCAGGGGTTGAATGAGCAGTTCTTC.

As concerns this clone: This sample includes further DNA sequences coding for the same CDR3. The chain combines TRBV19 with TRBJ1-1; possible D gene TRBD1, 6 bases. Trimming removed 1 base at V and 5 bases at J, with 11 bases between. Germline V lookup: CDR1 LNHDA, CDR2 SQIVND (reference sequence). This CDR3 has 14 amino acids. The CDR3, as DNA: TGTGCCAGTAGTATAGGAGGGGGGGGTACTGAAGCTTTCTTT. It translates to CASSIGGGGTEAFF.

This clone was seen a single time. The chain couples TRBV18 to TRBJ2-5, with 9 positions matching TRBD2. Trimming took 0 bases from V and 5 from J; bases not matched to a gene: 7. CDR1 KGHSH and CDR2 LQKENI come from the germline V gene. The CDR3 is 16 amino acids. The CDR3 DNA reads as TGTGCCAGCTCACCACCCTTAGCGGGAGATAAGGAGACCCAGTACTTC. It encodes CASSPPLAGDKETQYF. The full variable domain, completed using reference TRBV18 and TRBJ2-5, is NAGVMQNPRHLVRRRGQEARLRCSPMKGHSHVYWYRQLPEEGLKFMVYLQKENIIDESGMPKERFSAEFPKEGPSILRIQQVVRGDSAAYFCASSPPLAGDKETQYFGPGTRLLVL.

V is TRBV4-3 and J is TRBJ2-1; TRBD2 matches at 8 bases. The CDR3 runs 17 residues. The J segment lost 4 bases and the V segment lost 0 bases, leaving 8 bases of the junction unmatched. Germline V gives CDR1 LGHNA, CDR2 YSLEER. The CDR3 nucleotides are TGCGCCAGCAGCCAAGAAAGAGAGCGGGGGCGGTACAATGAGCAGTTCTTC. As protein: CASSQERERGRYNEQFF.

For this clone: Additional DNA sequences in this sample encode the identical CDR3. The J gene is TRBJ1-6, the V gene TRBV4-2; 8 nucleotides agree with TRBD1. The CDR3 has 17 amino acids. Germline V gene lookup returns CDR1 LGHNA and CDR2 YNFKEQ. The V segment lost 3 bases and the J segment 0 bases; nucleotides outside the gene matches: 4. The CDR3 sequence is CASSQRTGSSYNSPLHF. CDR3 DNA: TGTGCCAGCAGCCAGAGGACAGGGAGCTCCTATAATTCACCCCTCCACTTT.

The chain recombines TRBV25-1 with TRBJ1-1, with 8 bases matching TRBD1. This CDR3 is 18 amino acids long. Germline V gene lookup returns CDR1 MGHDK and CDR2 SYGVNS. V gave up 3 bases and J gave up 0 bases; unmatched junction bases: 12. The CDR3 DNA sequence: TGTGCCAGCAGTGATTTATCGGGACAGGTGGGGCTGAACACTGAAGCTTTCTTT. It is translated as CASSDLSGQVGLNTEAFF.

The chain joins TRBV27 to TRBJ2-7; D is possibly TRBD1 (6 bases). The CDR3 consists of 13 residues. Trimming took 3 bases from V and 3 from J, leaving 9 bases between them. CDR1 MNHEY and CDR2 SMNVEV come from the germline V gene (reference sequence). This CDR3 reads CASSLTGIYEQYF. The DNA for the CDR3 is TGTGCCAGCAGTTTGACAGGTATCTACGAGCAGTACTTC.

This clone was recorded a few times. V and J are TRBV5-1 and TRBJ1-1, with TRBD1 as a possible D gene (5 bases). Per the germline V gene, CDR1 is SGHRS and CDR2 is YFSETQ. The germline V and J ends were trimmed by 4 bases and 8 bases, with 18 bases remaining between them. This CDR3 has 14 residues. DNA for the CDR3: TGCGCCAGCAGCCCGGGGCCGGGACTTGGAGAAGCTTTCTTT. The encoded protein is CASSPGPGLGEAFF.

The genes are TRBV5-1 and TRBJ2-7; TRBD1 might be the D (5 bases). This CDR3 contains 14 residues. V was shortened by 1 base and J by 5 bases, with 13 bases between the two germline ends. The germline V gene encodes CDR1 SGHRS and CDR2 YFSETQ. The CDR3 region is CASSLYGRVDEQYF. Written as DNA, the CDR3 is TGCGCCAGCAGCTTGTACGGCAGGGTGGACGAGCAGTACTTC.

V is TRBV5-6 and J is TRBJ1-1, with TRBD1 matching 9 bases. Trimming removed 3 bases from V and 5 bases from J; junction bases left unmatched: 11. Per germline, CDR1 SGHDT and CDR2 YYEEEE. The CDR3 totals 16 residues. Here the CDR3 DNA reads TGTGCCAGCAGCTCTACAGGGGGCGCAAGGAATACTGAAGCTTTCTTT. It specifies CASSSTGGARNTEAFF.

The V call is TRBV10-2, the J call TRBJ1-1; 7 positions match TRBD1. Germline trimming cut 5 bases from V and 4 bases from J; bases unmatched to any gene: 7. The CDR3 has 14 residues. Germline assignment: CDR1 WSHSY and CDR2 SAAADI. The CDR3 DNA is TGCGCCAGCAGTCGAGGGGGCCGGTCCACTGAAGCTTTCTTT. Translation: CASSRGGRSTEAFF.

The rearrangement uses TRBV4-1 and TRBJ1-1; D unresolved. The germline V gene has CDR1 MGHRA and CDR2 YSYEKL. Trimming cost V 6 bases and J 6 bases, with 14 bases left between them. This CDR3 is 13 amino acids long. CDR3 residues: CASRHNSRAEAFF. CDR3 bases: TGCGCCAGCAGACATAACAGTCGCGCTGAAGCTTTCTTT.

The genes are TRBV18 and TRBJ2-1, with TRBD2 matching over 8 bases. The CDR3 spans 15 residues. The trim removed 4 bases at V and 7 bases at J, leaving 9 bases unmatched. In germline, CDR1 is KGHSH, CDR2 LQKENI. CDR3 in amino acids: CASSQREPRGNEQFF. In DNA, the CDR3 is TGTGCCAGCTCACAGCGGGAGCCGAGAGGAAATGAGCAGTTCTTC. The full variable domain, its missing parts supplied by reference TRBV18 and TRBJ2-1, is NAGVMQNPRHLVRRRGQEARLRCSPMKGHSHVYWYRQLPEEGLKFMVYLQKENIIDESGMPKERFSAEFPKEGPSILRIQQVVRGDSAAYFCASSQREPRGNEQFFGPGTRLTVL.

CDR3 sequence reads: CASSLQGTDTQYF. The CDR3 region has the DNA TGTGCCAGCAGCTTACAGGGCACAGATACGCAGTATTTT. V and J are TRBV13 and TRBJ2-3; no clear D. The length of the CDR3 is 13 residues. With 2 bases removed from V and 1 base from J, the gap between germline ends came to 4 bases. The germline V gene encodes CDR1 PRHDT and CDR2 FYEKMQ (reference sequence).

The chain has TRBV6-1 and TRBJ1-5, with a possible D match to TRBD1 (6 bases). CDR1 and CDR2 (germline): MNHNS, SASEGT. The CDR3 spans 14 residues. V lost 1 base and J 4 bases, leaving 8 bases between the germline ends. The CDR3 protein is CASSEGQANQPQHF. CDR3 DNA: TGTGCCAGCAGTGAAGGACAGGCGAATCAGCCCCAGCATTTT.

The chain employs TRBV5-6 and TRBJ1-6; D not certain. V was pared by 0 bases and J by 4 bases, with 14 bases between. The CDR3 length is 17 residues. Germline loops: CDR1 SGHDT, CDR2 YYEEEE. The CDR3 region has the DNA TGTGCCAGCAGCTTGGTAGCTCCTTCGGGGTATAATTCACCCCTCCACTTT. It encodes CASSLVAPSGYNSPLHF.

The chain recombines TRBV9 with TRBJ1-5, with D unclear. CDR3 length equals 13 residues. V was clipped by 3 bases and J by 3 bases, with 7 bases between them. Germline V gene lookup returns CDR1 SGDLS and CDR2 YYNGEE. CDR3 nucleotide sequence: TGTGCCAGCAGCGATAGTTACAATCAGCCCCAGCATTTT. Its protein is CASSDSYNQPQHF.